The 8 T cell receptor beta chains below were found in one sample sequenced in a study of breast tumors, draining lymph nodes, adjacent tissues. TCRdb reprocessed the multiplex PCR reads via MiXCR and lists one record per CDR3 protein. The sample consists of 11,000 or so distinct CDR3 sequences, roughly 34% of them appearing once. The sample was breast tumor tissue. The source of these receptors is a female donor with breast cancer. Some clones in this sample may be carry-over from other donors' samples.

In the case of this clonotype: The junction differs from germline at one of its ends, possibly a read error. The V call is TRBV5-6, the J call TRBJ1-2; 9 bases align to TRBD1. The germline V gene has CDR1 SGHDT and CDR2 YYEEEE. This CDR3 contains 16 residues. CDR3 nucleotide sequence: TGCGCCAGCAGCTTTAGGGGGACAGGGATTAACTATGGCTACACCTTC. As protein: CASSFRGTGINYGYTF.

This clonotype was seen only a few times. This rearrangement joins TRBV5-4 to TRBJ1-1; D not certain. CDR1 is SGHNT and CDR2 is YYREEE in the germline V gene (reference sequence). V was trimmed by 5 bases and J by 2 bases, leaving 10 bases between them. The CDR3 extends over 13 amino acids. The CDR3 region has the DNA TGTGCCAGCAGTCCAACTCCAAACACTGAAGCTTTCTTT. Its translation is CASSPTPNTEAFF. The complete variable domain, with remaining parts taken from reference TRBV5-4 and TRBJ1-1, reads ETGVTQSPTHLIKTRGQQVTLRCSSQSGHNTVSWYQQALGQGPQFIFQYYREEENGRGNFPPRFSGLQFPNYSSELNVNALELDDSALYLCASSPTPNTEAFFGQGTRLTVV.

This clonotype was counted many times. The CDR3 sequence is CASSLGSVSEQYF. The CDR3 DNA reads TGTGCCAGCAGCTTGGGTAGCGTGTCCGAGCAGTACTTC. The chain employs TRBV5-8 and TRBJ2-7; possible D gene TRBD2, 5 bases. The CDR3 totals 13 residues. In germline, CDR1 is SGHTS, CDR2 YDEGEE. V was cut by 0 bases and J by 6 bases, with 10 bases left in between.

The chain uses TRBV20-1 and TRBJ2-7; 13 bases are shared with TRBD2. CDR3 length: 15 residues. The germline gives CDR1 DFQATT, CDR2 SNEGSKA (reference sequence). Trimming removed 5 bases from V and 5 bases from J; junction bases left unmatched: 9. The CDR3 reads CSALGLAGAGDEQYF. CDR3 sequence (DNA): TGCAGTGCTCTCGGACTAGCGGGAGCAGGGGACGAGCAGTACTTC.

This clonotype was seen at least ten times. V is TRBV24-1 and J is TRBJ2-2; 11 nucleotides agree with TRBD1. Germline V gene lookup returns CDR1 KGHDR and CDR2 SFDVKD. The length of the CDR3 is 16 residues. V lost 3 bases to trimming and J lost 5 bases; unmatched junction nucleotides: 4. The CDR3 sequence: CATSDPGQGETGELFF. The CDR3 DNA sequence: TGTGCCACCAGTGATCCGGGACAGGGGGAAACCGGGGAGCTGTTTTTT.

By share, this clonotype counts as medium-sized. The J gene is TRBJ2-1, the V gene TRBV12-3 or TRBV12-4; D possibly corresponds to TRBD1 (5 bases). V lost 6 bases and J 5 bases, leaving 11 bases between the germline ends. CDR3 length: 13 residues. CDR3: CASSFGRDNEQFF. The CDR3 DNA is TGTGCCAGCAGCTTCGGCAGGGACAATGAGCAGTTCTTC.

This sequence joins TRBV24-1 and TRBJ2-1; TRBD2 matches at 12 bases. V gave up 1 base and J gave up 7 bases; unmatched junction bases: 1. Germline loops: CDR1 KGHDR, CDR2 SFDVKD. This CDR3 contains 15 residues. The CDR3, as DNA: TGTGCCACCAGTGATTTCGGACTAGCGGGAAATGAGCAGTTCTTC. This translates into CATSDFGLAGNEQFF.

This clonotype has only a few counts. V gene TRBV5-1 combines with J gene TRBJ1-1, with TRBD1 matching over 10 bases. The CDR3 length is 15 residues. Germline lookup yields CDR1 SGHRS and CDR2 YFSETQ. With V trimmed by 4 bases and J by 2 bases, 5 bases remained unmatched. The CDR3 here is CASSTSTGGNTEAFF. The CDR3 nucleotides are TGCGCCAGCAGCACCTCGACAGGGGGCAACACTGAAGCTTTCTTT.